This T cell receptor (beta chain) was obtained from a study of OX40 agonist ivuxolimab in advanced cancers. Study-wide context: As their treatment, patients were administered ivuxolimab, an agonistic anti-OX40 (CD134) antibody. Participants could have had prior anti-PD-1, anti-PD-L1 or anti-CTLA-4 therapy, and 40% had some.

This clone showed up just once. This CDR3 region has 14 residues. Per the germline V gene, CDR1 is SGHTA and CDR2 is FQGTGA. Here immunoSEQ multiplex PCR was the method, and the copy in TCRdb shows in-frame clones only, minus some. Here the sample spans some 70,000 clones, 84% being singletons. Baseline, cycle 4 day 1, and cycle 7 day 1 were the blood sampling points. The source of this sequence is an adult with an advanced solid tumor such as melanoma, head and neck, liver or kidney cancer. This rearrangement joins TRBV7-3 to TRBJ2-5; TRBD2 aligns across 8 bases. Near its end, the DNA agrees better with TRBJ2-7, so the J call may be wrong. Sample: CD4+ or CD8+ T cells sorted from blood, taken in a trial of the OX40 agonist ivuxolimab. The CDR3 DNA reads as TGTGCCAGCAGCCCATCGGGAGGGCTAAACGAGCAGTACTTC. Translation gives CASSPSGGLNEQYF.